Each of the 32 T cell receptor beta chains below was sequenced from the same sample in a study of vaccination and CD4 T cells after COVID-19. Stated treatment: 10-day PBMC culture with coronavirus spike peptide pools or control peptides (ViraFEST assay). These receptors lack a known antigen. Sequence data for DNA of cultured CD4+ T cells were generated by the Oncomine TCR Beta short-read assay. In TCRdb, the PCR reads were re-called with MiXCR into one record per CDR3 protein. The data contain roughly 11,000 distinct CDR3 sequences, 77% of them singletons. The specimen was CD4+ T cells from blood, cultured in vitro. Receptors were obtained from a human donor who had recovered from COVID-19.

The genes are TRBV25-1 and TRBJ2-2, with TRBD2 matching 8 bases. Trimming removed 6 bases from V and 7 bases from J; junction bases left unmatched: 10. This CDR3 is 15 amino acids long. Germline CDR1 is MGHDK and CDR2 is SYGVNS. CDR3 DNA: TGTGCCAGCAGAGACCCCGGGACTAGGGTCGGGGAGCTGTTTTTT. It yields the protein CASRDPGTRVGELFF. The full variable domain, completed using reference TRBV25-1 and TRBJ2-2, is EADIYQTPRYLVIGTGKKITLECSQTMGHDKMYWYQQDPGMELHLIHYSYGVNSTEKGDLSSESTVSRIRTEHFPLTLESARPSHTSQYLCASRDPGTRVGELFFGEGSRLTVL.

In its sample, this clonotype was seen a few times. The chain combines TRBV6-2 or TRBV6-3 with TRBJ1-5; D unresolved. This CDR3 contains 15 residues. The germline V gene has CDR1 MNHEY and CDR2 SVGEGT. V was cut by 1 base and J by 7 bases, with 14 bases left in between. The CDR3 bases are TGTGCCAGCAGTTACTATGCAGGAACGGGCCAGCCCCAGCATTTT. Protein product: CASSYYAGTGQPQHF.

The gene calls are TRBV19 and TRBJ1-6; the match to TRBD1 covers 10 bases. Germline V gives CDR1 LNHDA, CDR2 SQIVND (reference sequence). The V and J ends lost 9 bases and 7 bases, in that order; junction bases with no gene match: 3. CDR3 length: 13 residues. CDR3 nucleotide sequence: TGTGCCAGCGTGGACAGGGGGAATTCACCCCTCCACTTT. It translates to CASVDRGNSPLHF.

The chain recombines TRBV18 with TRBJ1-1; 9 positions match TRBD1. The germline V gene has CDR1 KGHSH and CDR2 LQKENI. V dropped 2 bases and J dropped 0; count of bases not matched to a gene: 4. The CDR3 length is 16 residues. CDR3 in amino acids: CASSPMRDRVNTEAFF. CDR3 nucleotides: TGTGCCAGCTCACCAATGAGGGACAGGGTGAACACTGAAGCTTTCTTT.

The chain is built from TRBV30 and TRBJ1-5; a possible D gene is TRBD1 (5 bases). The CDR3 runs 13 residues. Germline-derived CDR1 and CDR2 are GTSNPN and SVGIG (reference sequence). V lost 4 bases, J lost 2 bases, and 9 bases lay in between. CDR3 residues: CAWTLGGNQPQHF. For the CDR3, the DNA is TGTGCCTGGACCCTGGGGGGCAATCAGCCCCAGCATTTT.

This chain uses TRBV20-1 with TRBJ1-2, with D unclear. Trimming removed 5 bases from V and 8 bases from J, with 24 bases in between. The CDR3 has 15 residues. Per the germline V gene, CDR1 is DFQATT and CDR2 is SNEGSKA (reference sequence). DNA of the CDR3: TGCAGTGCTCCACACCACCGGGCAGTCCATTCCGGCTACACCTTC. Protein sequence: CSAPHHRAVHSGYTF.

The chain carries TRBV6-1 and TRBJ2-1, with 12 bases fitting TRBD2. Germline values: CDR1 MNHNS, CDR2 SASEGT. Trimming removed 8 bases from V and 8 bases from J; junction bases left unmatched: 7. CDR3 size: 14 residues. The CDR3 sequence: CASRLAGAYDEQFF. CDR3 nucleotide sequence: TGTGCCAGCCGACTAGCGGGAGCTTATGATGAGCAGTTCTTC.

The J gene is TRBJ1-1, the V gene TRBV12-3 or TRBV12-4; tentative D call: TRBD1 (6 bases). The CDR3 totals 14 residues. The V end was cut by 6 bases, the J end by 0 bases, with 11 bases between. The CDR3 sequence: CASRAGDLNTEAFF. CDR3 nucleotide sequence: TGTGCCAGCAGGGCAGGGGATTTGAACACTGAAGCTTTCTTT.

The J gene is TRBJ2-7, the V gene TRBV20-1, with TRBD2 matching 9 bases. Germline V gene lookup returns CDR1 DFQATT and CDR2 SNEGSKA (reference sequence). The CDR3 sequence is 15 residues long. V dropped 0 bases and J dropped 2; count of bases not matched to a gene: 5. The CDR3 DNA sequence: TGCAGTGCTAGAGAACATAGCGGGAGAGCCTACGAGCAGTACTTC. It is translated as CSAREHSGRAYEQYF.

The chain carries TRBV20-1 and TRBJ1-5; D remains ambiguous. V shed 6 bases and J shed 1 base, with 7 bases lying between them. The CDR3 extends over 12 amino acids. CDR1 and CDR2 (germline): DFQATT, SNEGSKA (reference sequence). CDR3 nucleotides: TGCAGTGCCGGTTGGAGCAATCAGCCCCAGCATTTT. This encodes CSAGWSNQPQHF.

This chain joins TRBV19 and TRBJ2-2; 7 bases map to TRBD1. CDR1 LNHDA and CDR2 SQIVND come from the germline V gene (reference sequence). The ends lost 3 bases at V and 0 bases at J; junction bases unmatched: 7. The CDR3 has 17 residues. The CDR3 region has the DNA TGTGCCAGTAGTATTGGGATCGGGACAGCGAACACCGGGGAGCTGTTTTTT. Protein product: CASSIGIGTANTGELFF.

V and J are TRBV7-2 and TRBJ2-3, with 11 bases that match TRBD2. The CDR3 length is 16 residues. Germline V gene lookup returns CDR1 SGHTA and CDR2 FQGNSA. The junction had 12 bases not matched to a gene; V was cut back by 5 bases and J by 8 bases. The DNA of the CDR3 is TGTGCCAGCAGCCTAAAGACTAGCGGGATGCTAAGTACGCAGTATTTT. It specifies CASSLKTSGMLSTQYF.

This clonotype showed up just once. The chain joins TRBV28 to TRBJ1-1; 8 bases match TRBD1. CDR3 length: 14 residues. Germline V lookup: CDR1 MDHEN, CDR2 SYDVKM. The junction had 8 bases not matched to a gene; V was cut back by 6 bases and J by 5 bases. DNA for the CDR3: TGTGCCAGCAGCTATACAGGGGGAAGAACTGAAGCTTTCTTT. Translating gives CASSYTGGRTEAFF. Together with reference TRBV28 and TRBJ1-1, the CDR3 gives the full variable domain: DVKVTQSSRYLVKRTGEKVFLECVQDMDHENMFWYRQDPGLGLRLIYFSYDVKMKEKGDIPEGYSVSREKKERFSLILESASTNQTSMYLCASSYTGGRTEAFFGQGTRLTVV.

V gene TRBV20-1 combines with J gene TRBJ2-7; TRBD2 matches 8 bases. With 0 bases clipped from V and 5 bases from J, the junction kept 12 bases outside the gene matches. This CDR3 region has 16 residues. CDR1 is DFQATT and CDR2 is SNEGSKA in the germline V gene (reference sequence). The CDR3 nucleotides are TGCAGTGCTAGAGACTACTTAATGGGCGGGAGGAACGAGCAGTACTTC. Translated: CSARDYLMGGRNEQYF.

V gene TRBV25-1 combines with J gene TRBJ1-5; no reliable D call. CDR1 and CDR2 (germline): MGHDK, SYGVNS. The V gene lost 4 bases and the J gene lost 0 bases, with 10 bases spanning the gap. The CDR3 has 15 residues. The CDR3, as DNA: TGTGCCAGCAGTGGCGGACGGTATAGCAATCAGCCCCAGCATTTT. Translated, it gives CASSGGRYSNQPQHF.

This clonotype occurred a few times. This chain links TRBV7-2 with TRBJ2-7; perhaps TRBD2 as D (6 bases). CDR1 is SGHTA, CDR2 FQGNSA, per germline. The V gene lost 1 base and the J gene lost 0 bases, with 7 bases spanning the gap. CDR3 length equals 14 residues. CDR3 protein: CASSLGGISYEQYF. Here the CDR3 DNA reads TGTGCCAGCAGCTTAGGCGGGATCTCCTACGAGCAGTACTTC.

The gene calls are TRBV7-6 and TRBJ2-7, with 8 bases matching TRBD1. Germline CDR1 and CDR2: SGHVS and FNYEAQ. Trimming at V came to 1 base and at J to 10 bases, leaving 15 bases not matched to a gene. This CDR3 spans 16 amino acids. CDR3 sequence: CASSLGPSGGSTPQYF. The CDR3 DNA reads TGTGCCAGCAGCTTAGGCCCTTCAGGGGGCAGTACACCCCAGTACTTC.

The chain's CDR3 is CASSYGGAGANVLTF. The CDR3 DNA reads TGTGCCAGCAGTTACGGCGGGGCTGGGGCCAACGTCCTGACTTTC. The chain links TRBV6-2 or TRBV6-3 to TRBJ2-6; weak D call: TRBD2 (6 bases). Trimming removed 2 bases at V and 2 bases at J, with 7 bases between. This CDR3 is built from 15 residues. In germline, CDR1 is MNHEY, CDR2 SVGEGT.

This CDR3 reads CSARPGQARNTEAFF. In DNA form, the CDR3 reads TGCAGTGCTAGACCCGGACAGGCGAGGAACACTGAAGCTTTCTTT. The chain carries TRBV20-1 and TRBJ1-1, with 7 bases aligning to TRBD1. Germline lookup yields CDR1 DFQATT and CDR2 SNEGSKA (reference sequence). V trimming: 2 bases; J trimming: 1 base; junction bases outside the gene matches: 7. The CDR3 is 15 amino acids.

The gene calls are TRBV5-8 and TRBJ1-1; D ambiguous. V lost 4 bases to trimming and J lost 0 bases, with 7 bases between them. The CDR3 length is 13 residues. Germline lookup yields CDR1 SGHTS and CDR2 YDEGEE. The CDR3 protein is CASSIQMNTEAFF. CDR3 in DNA: TGTGCCAGCAGCATTCAAATGAACACTGAAGCTTTCTTT.

The J gene is TRBJ1-6, the V gene TRBV11-2; D remains ambiguous. V was shortened by 8 bases and J by 4 bases, with 12 bases between the two germline ends. This CDR3 has 14 residues. Looked up from germline, CDR1 is SGHAT and CDR2 is FQNNGV. DNA for the CDR3: TGTGCCAGCCGCCCCCGGTCGTATAATTCACCCCTCCACTTT. Its protein product is CASRPRSYNSPLHF.

The chain combines TRBV18 with TRBJ1-5; D unresolved. V shed 3 bases and J shed 4 bases, with 7 bases lying between them. Germline V lookup: CDR1 KGHSH, CDR2 LQKENI. CDR3 length: 13 residues. The CDR3 protein is CASSPTRNQPQHF. CDR3 DNA sequence: TGTGCCAGCTCACCGACAAGAAATCAGCCCCAGCATTTT. The full variable domain, rest sourced from reference TRBV18 and TRBJ1-5, is NAGVMQNPRHLVRRRGQEARLRCSPMKGHSHVYWYRQLPEEGLKFMVYLQKENIIDESGMPKERFSAEFPKEGPSILRIQQVVRGDSAAYFCASSPTRNQPQHFGDGTRLSIL.

The rearrangement joins TRBV28 to TRBJ1-6; TRBD1 agrees at 9 bases. The CDR3 spans 17 residues. Trimming took 2 bases from V and 2 from J; bases not matched to a gene: 4. From germline, CDR1 is MDHEN and CDR2 SYDVKM. The CDR3 region is CASSLAGQGTYNSPLHF. The CDR3 DNA follows: TGTGCCAGCAGTTTAGCGGGACAGGGAACCTATAATTCACCCCTCCACTTT.

The rearrangement uses TRBV2 and TRBJ1-5, with 11 bases fitting TRBD1. Germline V gene lookup returns CDR1 SNHLY and CDR2 FYNNEI. The CDR3 has 18 amino acids. The ends lost 9 bases at V and 2 bases at J; junction bases unmatched: 15. The CDR3 sequence: CASGRRGTGGRGNQPQHF. CDR3 nucleotide sequence: TGTGCCAGTGGGAGGAGAGGGACAGGGGGTAGGGGCAATCAGCCCCAGCATTTT. Full variable domain (outside the CDR3, taken from reference TRBV2 and TRBJ1-5): EPEVTQTPSHQVTQMGQEVILRCVPISNHLYFYWYRQILGQKVEFLVSFYNNEISEKSEIFDDQFSVERPDGSNFTLKIRSTKLEDSAMYFCASGRRGTGGRGNQPQHFGDGTRLSIL.

The chain has TRBV30 and TRBJ1-2; no definite D call. Germline CDR1 GTSNPN, CDR2 SVGIG (reference sequence). The CDR3 runs 14 residues. The germline V and J ends were trimmed by 3 bases and 2 bases, with 13 bases remaining between them. CDR3 sequence: CAWRTFRANYGYTF. The CDR3 nucleotides are TGTGCCTGGAGAACTTTCCGGGCCAACTATGGCTACACCTTC.

Only one count was recorded for this clonotype. This chain uses TRBV7-2 with TRBJ1-1; D unclear. Germline V gene sequence: CDR1 SGHTA, CDR2 FQGNSA. This CDR3 has 12 amino acids. V lost 2 bases and J lost 5, with 6 bases in between. The CDR3 region is CASSLTRTEAFF. DNA of the CDR3: TGTGCCAGCAGCTTAACACGGACTGAAGCTTTCTTT.

The genes are TRBV20-1 and TRBJ1-6, with a weak D call TRBD1 (6 bases). V was trimmed by 3 bases and J by 10 bases, leaving 13 bases between them. This CDR3 has 13 residues. Germline CDR1 DFQATT, CDR2 SNEGSKA (reference sequence). The CDR3 coding sequence is TGCAGTGCTAGCGACACAGGGCAATCACCCCTCCACTTT. As protein: CSASDTGQSPLHF.

The chain joins TRBV28 to TRBJ2-5; D not certain. The germline V and J ends were trimmed by 7 bases and 4 bases, with 16 bases remaining between them. Germline V lookup: CDR1 MDHEN, CDR2 SYDVKM. This CDR3 is 14 amino acids long. CDR3 amino acids: CASTPRAFGETQYF. The CDR3 bases are TGTGCCAGCACTCCACGGGCGTTTGGAGAGACCCAGTACTTC. The full variable domain, rest sourced from reference TRBV28 and TRBJ2-5, is DVKVTQSSRYLVKRTGEKVFLECVQDMDHENMFWYRQDPGLGLRLIYFSYDVKMKEKGDIPEGYSVSREKKERFSLILESASTNQTSMYLCASTPRAFGETQYFGPGTRLLVL.

The genes are TRBV19 and TRBJ2-1; D not resolved. The CDR3 has 15 amino acids. Per germline, CDR1 LNHDA and CDR2 SQIVND (reference sequence). Trimming removed 7 bases from V and 0 bases from J, with 13 bases in between. CDR3 coding DNA: TGTGCCAGTAAAGATGGAGCGAGCTCCTACAATGAGCAGTTCTTC. Its protein product is CASKDGASSYNEQFF.

The chain recombines TRBV6-2 or TRBV6-3 with TRBJ2-5, with D perhaps TRBD1 (6 bases). The CDR3 length is 14 residues. V was pared by 3 bases and J by 5 bases, with 13 bases between. The germline V gene has CDR1 MNHEY and CDR2 SVGEGT. Written as DNA, the CDR3 is TGTGCCAGCAGTTATACAGGGCCACGGGAGACCCAGTACTTC. It is translated as CASSYTGPRETQYF.

The chain links TRBV6-1 to TRBJ1-2, with a tentative D call TRBD1 (5 bases). Germline V gives CDR1 MNHNS, CDR2 SASEGT. Trimming removed 6 bases at V and 7 bases at J, with 12 bases between. This CDR3 comprises 12 residues. CDR3 region: CASRPGTSGYTF. CDR3 DNA sequence: TGTGCCAGCAGGCCAGGGACGTCTGGCTACACCTTC.

This clonotype was found once. The J gene is TRBJ2-7, the V gene TRBV6-2 or TRBV6-3; D is possibly TRBD2 (6 bases). V lost 2 bases to trimming and J lost 7 bases, with 9 bases between them. The CDR3 has 12 amino acids. Germline V lookup: CDR1 MNHEY, CDR2 SVGEGT. DNA for the CDR3: TGTGCCAGCAGTTACCAGACTAGAGAGCAGTACTTC. Residues: CASSYQTREQYF.